Listed here are 10 T cell receptor beta chains from one sample, sequenced in a study of shared clonotypes between healthy human individuals. TCRdb's table, derived via immunoSEQ multiplex PCR, lists solely in-frame clones and lacks some. The profile shows hundreds of thousands of clones, roughly 72% of them singletons. The specimen was PBMCs. These receptors came from a woman aged 40-49 years in good health. Some clones in this sample may be carry-over from other donors' samples.

This chain joins TRBV5-1 and TRBJ2-7, with 8 bases fitting TRBD1. This CDR3 is 15 amino acids long. In germline, CDR1 is SGHRS, CDR2 YFSETQ. The trim removed 0 bases at V and 4 bases at J, leaving 6 bases unmatched. CDR3 residues: CASSLETGAVYEQYF. The CDR3 nucleotides are TGCGCCAGCAGCTTGGAGACAGGGGCGGTATACGAGCAGTACTTC.

This chain uses TRBV27 with TRBJ1-1, with a weak D call TRBD1 (5 bases). The CDR3 length is 16 residues. CDR1 MNHEY and CDR2 SMNVEV come from the germline V gene (reference sequence). Trimming shortened V by 1 base and J by 0 bases, and 12 bases separated the two germline ends. This chain's CDR3 is CASSLWQGMMNTEAFF. The CDR3 nucleotides read TGTGCCAGCAGTTTATGGCAGGGAATGATGAACACTGAAGCTTTCTTT.

This rearrangement joins TRBV10-3 to TRBJ2-1, with 12 bases fitting TRBD2. Germline V CDR1 and CDR2: ENHRY, SYGVKD. The ends lost 0 bases at V and 7 bases at J; junction bases unmatched: 4. The CDR3 is 16 residues long. For the CDR3, the DNA is TGTGCCATCAGTGAGTCCGGACTAGCGGGAAGGAATGAGCAGTTCTTC. Protein sequence: CAISESGLAGRNEQFF.

The chain links TRBV7-2 to TRBJ2-2; D not resolved. V was cut by 3 bases and J by 0 bases, with 5 bases left in between. From germline, CDR1 is SGHTA and CDR2 FQGNSA. The CDR3 is made up of 14 amino acids. CDR3 protein: CASSFGANTGELFF. The CDR3 nucleotides are TGTGCCAGCAGCTTCGGAGCGAACACCGGGGAGCTGTTTTTT.

The V call is TRBV7-9, the J call TRBJ1-1; 7 nucleotides match TRBD1. The CDR3 runs 16 residues. With 5 bases clipped from V and 4 bases from J, the junction kept 13 bases outside the gene matches. The germline V gene has CDR1 SEHNR and CDR2 FQNEAQ (reference sequence). CDR3 loop: CASSPDRVAGGTEAFF. CDR3 nucleotides: TGTGCCAGCAGCCCCGACAGGGTGGCGGGGGGCACTGAAGCTTTCTTT.

V gene TRBV5-6 combines with J gene TRBJ2-7; 8 nucleotides agree with TRBD1. CDR3 length: 16 amino acids. Germline trimming cut 4 bases from V and 0 bases from J; bases unmatched to any gene: 9. The V gene's germline CDR1 is SGHDT and CDR2 YYEEEE. The CDR3 DNA is TGTGCCAGCAGCCATATTGACAGGGGCCGCTCCTACGAGCAGTACTTC. Translation: CASSHIDRGRSYEQYF. Variable domain in full (rest from reference TRBV5-6 and TRBJ2-7): DAGVTQSPTHLIKTRGQQVTLRCSPKSGHDTVSWYQQALGQGPQFIFQYYEEEERQRGNFPDRFSGHQFPNYSSELNVNALLLGDSALYLCASSHIDRGRSYEQYFGPGTRLTVT.

V gene TRBV20-1 combines with J gene TRBJ2-7; D is uncertain. The CDR3 runs to 11 residues. Germline V CDR1 and CDR2: DFQATT, SNEGSKA (reference sequence). Trimming shortened V by 1 base and J by 10 bases, and 11 bases separated the two germline ends. The CDR3 protein is CSARVAVDQYF. CDR3 DNA sequence: TGCAGTGCTAGAGTCGCAGTTGATCAGTACTTC.

This clone was recorded many times. The rearrangement links TRBV4-2 to TRBJ2-7, with 7 bases aligning to TRBD2. This CDR3 has 17 amino acids. Germline loops: CDR1 LGHNA, CDR2 YNFKEQ. V was clipped by 0 bases and J by 6 bases; unmatched bases: 14. The CDR3 DNA follows: TGTGCCAGCAGCCAAGATAAAGGACTAGTGAATTATGGCGAGCAGTACTTC. This codes for CASSQDKGLVNYGEQYF.

The V call is TRBV29-1, the J call TRBJ2-3; 7 bases align to TRBD2. The V gene end was trimmed by 5 bases and the J gene end by 0 bases; junction bases not matched to a gene: 8. The CDR3 contains 15 residues. Germline V gives CDR1 SQVTM, CDR2 ANQGSEA. The CDR3 protein is CSVLKASGSTDTQYF. The CDR3 bases are TGCAGCGTTCTCAAGGCTAGCGGAAGCACAGATACGCAGTATTTT.

This clone was detected a few times. The J gene is TRBJ2-5, the V gene TRBV29-1; possibly TRBD1 for D (7 bases). There are 16 residues in the CDR3. V was clipped by 4 bases and J by 5 bases, with 23 bases between them. The germline CDR1 and CDR2 sequences are SQVTM and ANQGSEA. The CDR3 DNA follows: TGCAGCGTTGCTATGCGGCAGGGGGGTGTGGAGGAGACCCAGTACTTC. It translates to CSVAMRQGGVEETQYF.